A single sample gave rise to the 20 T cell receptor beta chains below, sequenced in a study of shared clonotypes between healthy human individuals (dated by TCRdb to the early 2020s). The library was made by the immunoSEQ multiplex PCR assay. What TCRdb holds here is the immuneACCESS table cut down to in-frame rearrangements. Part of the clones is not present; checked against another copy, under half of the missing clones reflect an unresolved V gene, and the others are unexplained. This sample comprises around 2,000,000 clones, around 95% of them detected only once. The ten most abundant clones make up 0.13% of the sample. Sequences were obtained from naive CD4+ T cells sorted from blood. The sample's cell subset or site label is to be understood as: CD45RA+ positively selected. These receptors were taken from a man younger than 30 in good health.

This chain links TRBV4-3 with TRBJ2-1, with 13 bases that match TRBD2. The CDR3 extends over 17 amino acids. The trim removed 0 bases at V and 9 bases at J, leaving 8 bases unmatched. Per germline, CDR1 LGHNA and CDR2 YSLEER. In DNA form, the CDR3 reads TGCGCCAGCAGCCAAGATCTGCGGACTAGCGGGAGCGGTGAGCAGTTCTTC. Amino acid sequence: CASSQDLRTSGSGEQFF.

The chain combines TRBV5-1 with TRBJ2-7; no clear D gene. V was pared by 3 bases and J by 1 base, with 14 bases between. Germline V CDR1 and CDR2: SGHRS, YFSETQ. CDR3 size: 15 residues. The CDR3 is CASSWTHLSSYEQYF. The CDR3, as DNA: TGCGCCAGCAGCTGGACCCACCTTTCGTCCTACGAGCAGTACTTC.

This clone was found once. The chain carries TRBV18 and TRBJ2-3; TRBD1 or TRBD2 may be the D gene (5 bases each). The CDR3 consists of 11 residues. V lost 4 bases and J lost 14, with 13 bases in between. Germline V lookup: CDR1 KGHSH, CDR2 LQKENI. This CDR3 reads CASSLGTDPYF. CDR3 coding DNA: TGTGCCAGCTCACTGGGGACCGACCCGTATTTT.

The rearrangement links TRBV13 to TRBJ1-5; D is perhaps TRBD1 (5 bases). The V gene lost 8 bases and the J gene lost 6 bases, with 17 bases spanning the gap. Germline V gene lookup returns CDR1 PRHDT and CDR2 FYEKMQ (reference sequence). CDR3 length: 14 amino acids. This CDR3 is CASSKGPQGQPQHF. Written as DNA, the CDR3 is TGTGCCAGCTCCAAGGGCCCCCAGGGTCAGCCCCAGCATTTT.

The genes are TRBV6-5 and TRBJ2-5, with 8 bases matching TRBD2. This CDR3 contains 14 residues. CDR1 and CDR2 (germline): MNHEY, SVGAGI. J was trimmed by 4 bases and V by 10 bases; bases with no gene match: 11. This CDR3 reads CATSPRGGVETQYF. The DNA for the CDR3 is TGTGCCACCAGCCCCCGGGGGGGCGTAGAGACCCAGTACTTC.

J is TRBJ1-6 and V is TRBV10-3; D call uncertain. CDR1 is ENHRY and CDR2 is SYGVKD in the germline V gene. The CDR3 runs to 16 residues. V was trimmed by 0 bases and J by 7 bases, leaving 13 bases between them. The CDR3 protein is CAISESGVVVNSPLHF. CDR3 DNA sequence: TGTGCCATCAGTGAGTCCGGGGTCGTGGTAAATTCACCCCTCCACTTT.

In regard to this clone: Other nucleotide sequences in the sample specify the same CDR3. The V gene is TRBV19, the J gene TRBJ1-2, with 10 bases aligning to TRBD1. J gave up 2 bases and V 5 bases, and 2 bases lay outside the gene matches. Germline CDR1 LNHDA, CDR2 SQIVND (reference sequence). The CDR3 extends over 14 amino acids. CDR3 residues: CASSPGQGNYGYTF. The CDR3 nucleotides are TGTGCCAGTAGTCCGGGACAGGGGAACTATGGCTACACCTTC.

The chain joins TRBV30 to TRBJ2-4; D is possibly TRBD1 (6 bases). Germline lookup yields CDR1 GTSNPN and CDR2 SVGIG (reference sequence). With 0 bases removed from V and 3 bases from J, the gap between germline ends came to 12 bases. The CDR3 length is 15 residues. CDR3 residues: CAWSVGGVIKNIQYF. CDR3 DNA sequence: TGTGCCTGGAGTGTAGGGGGAGTTATCAAAAACATTCAGTACTTC.

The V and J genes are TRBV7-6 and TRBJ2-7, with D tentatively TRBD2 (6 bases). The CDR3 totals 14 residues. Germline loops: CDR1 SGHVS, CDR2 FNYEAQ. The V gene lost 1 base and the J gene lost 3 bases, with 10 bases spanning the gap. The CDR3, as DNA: TGTGCCAGCAGCTTAGGGGCGCGGGACTACGAGCAGTACTTC. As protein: CASSLGARDYEQYF.

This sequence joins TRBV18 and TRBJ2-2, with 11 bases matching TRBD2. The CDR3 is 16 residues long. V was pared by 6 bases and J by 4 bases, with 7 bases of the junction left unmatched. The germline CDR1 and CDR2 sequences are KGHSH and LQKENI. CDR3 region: CASSESSGRLTGELFF. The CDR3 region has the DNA TGTGCCAGCTCGGAGTCTAGCGGGAGGCTCACCGGGGAGCTGTTTTTT.

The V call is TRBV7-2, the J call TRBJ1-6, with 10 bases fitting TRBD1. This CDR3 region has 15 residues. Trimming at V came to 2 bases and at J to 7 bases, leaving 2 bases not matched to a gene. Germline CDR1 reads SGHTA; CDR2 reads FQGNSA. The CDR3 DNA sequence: TGTGCCAGCAGCTTAAGACAGGGGGCGAATTCACCCCTCCACTTT. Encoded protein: CASSLRQGANSPLHF.

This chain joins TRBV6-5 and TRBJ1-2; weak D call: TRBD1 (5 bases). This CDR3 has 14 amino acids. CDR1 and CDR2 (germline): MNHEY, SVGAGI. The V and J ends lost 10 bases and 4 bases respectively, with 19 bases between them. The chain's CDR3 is CATARGGDGYGYTF. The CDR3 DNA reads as TGTGCCACCGCCCGGGGAGGGGATGGCTATGGCTACACCTTC.

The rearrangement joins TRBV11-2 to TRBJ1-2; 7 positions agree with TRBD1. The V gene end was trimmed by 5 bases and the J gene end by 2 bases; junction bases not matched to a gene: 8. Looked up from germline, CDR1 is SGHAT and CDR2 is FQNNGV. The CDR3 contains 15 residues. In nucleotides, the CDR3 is TGTGCCAGCAGCCCCGACAGGGTTCTGAACTATGGCTACACCTTC. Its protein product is CASSPDRVLNYGYTF.

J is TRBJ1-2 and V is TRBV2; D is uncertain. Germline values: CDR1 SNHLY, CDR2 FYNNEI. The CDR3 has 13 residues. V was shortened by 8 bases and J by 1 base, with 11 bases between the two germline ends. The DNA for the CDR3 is TGTGCCAGCGGAGAGGGTTTTAACTATGGCTACACCTTC. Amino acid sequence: CASGEGFNYGYTF.

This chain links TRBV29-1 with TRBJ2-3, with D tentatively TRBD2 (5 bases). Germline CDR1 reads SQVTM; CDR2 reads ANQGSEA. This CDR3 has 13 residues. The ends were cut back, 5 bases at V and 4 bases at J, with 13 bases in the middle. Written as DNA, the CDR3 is TGCAGCGTTCAAGCGAGCGGTTCAGATACGCAGTATTTT. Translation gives CSVQASGSDTQYF.

CDR3 nucleotide sequence: TGTGCCAGCTCACCACCCGGAAATCCGGGCTACGAGCAGTACTTC. Encoded protein: CASSPPGNPGYEQYF. The chain employs TRBV18 and TRBJ2-7; D gene ambiguous. Trimming cost V 0 bases and J 3 bases, with 12 bases left between them. In germline, CDR1 is KGHSH, CDR2 LQKENI. This CDR3 spans 15 amino acids.

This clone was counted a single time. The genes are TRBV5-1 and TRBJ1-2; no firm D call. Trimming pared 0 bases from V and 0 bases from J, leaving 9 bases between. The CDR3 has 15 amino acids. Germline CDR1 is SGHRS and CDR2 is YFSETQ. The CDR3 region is CASSLAVDPNYGYTF. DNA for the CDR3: TGCGCCAGCAGCTTGGCGGTGGATCCTAACTATGGCTACACCTTC.

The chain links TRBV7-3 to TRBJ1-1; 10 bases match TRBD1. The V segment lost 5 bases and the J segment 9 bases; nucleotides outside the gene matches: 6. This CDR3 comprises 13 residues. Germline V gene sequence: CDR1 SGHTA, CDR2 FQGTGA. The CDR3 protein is CASSQGQGTQAFF. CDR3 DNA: TGTGCCAGCAGCCAGGGACAGGGGACCCAAGCTTTCTTT.

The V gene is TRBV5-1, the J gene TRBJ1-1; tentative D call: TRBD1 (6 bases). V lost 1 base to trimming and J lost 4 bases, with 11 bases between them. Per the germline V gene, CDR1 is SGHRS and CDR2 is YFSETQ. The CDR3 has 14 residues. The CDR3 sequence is CASSLHRDATEAFF. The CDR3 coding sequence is TGCGCCAGCAGCTTGCACAGGGACGCCACTGAAGCTTTCTTT.

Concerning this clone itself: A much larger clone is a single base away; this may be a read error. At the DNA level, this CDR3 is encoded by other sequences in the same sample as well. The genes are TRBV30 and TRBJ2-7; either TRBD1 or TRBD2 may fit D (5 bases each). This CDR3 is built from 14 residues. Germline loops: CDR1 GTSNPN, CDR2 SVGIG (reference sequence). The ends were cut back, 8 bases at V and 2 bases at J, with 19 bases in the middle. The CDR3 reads CALDRTGLTYEQYF. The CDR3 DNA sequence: TGTGCCCTGGACCGGACGGGGCTTACCTACGAGCAGTACTTC.